This T cell receptor (beta chain) was captured in a study of technical replicates of blood from a few donors. Germline V gene data show CDR1 as SGDLS and CDR2 as YYNGEE. The CDR3 sequence is 13 residues long. V lost 2 bases and J 4 bases, leaving 9 bases between the germline ends. Profiled with immunoSEQ multiplex PCR; TCRdb holds only in-frame clones, not every one. The sample lists roughly 100,000 clones, approximately 96% occurring once. The chain has TRBV9 and TRBJ1-1; D remains unclear. Sequenced sample: T cells isolated from PBMCs. The source is a human donor in good health. The CDR3 nucleotides read TGTGCCAGCAGCGTGCGAGGGTTCACTGAAGCTTTCTTT. The encoded protein is CASSVRGFTEAFF.